This TCR beta chain was captured by sequencing in a study of OX40 agonist ivuxolimab in advanced cancers. V was shortened by 3 bases and J by 5 bases, with 10 bases between the two germline ends. Germline V gene sequence: CDR1 GTSNPN, CDR2 SVGIG (reference sequence). The CDR3 runs to 12 residues. Baseline, cycle 4 day 1, and cycle 7 day 1 were the blood sampling points. The sample holds one count of this clone. Produced via immunoSEQ multiplex PCR; TCRdb's table is partial and in-frame only. The sample holds 40,000 to 55,000 clones, 86% seen once. The receptor was isolated from an adult with an advanced solid tumor such as melanoma, head and neck, liver or kidney cancer. The sequences come from CD4+ or CD8+ T cells sorted from blood, collected in a trial of the OX40 agonist ivuxolimab. V gene TRBV30 combines with J gene TRBJ2-5; no clear D. The CDR3 region is CAWSEVGETQYF. As DNA, the CDR3 is TGTGCCTGGAGCGAAGTGGGTGAGACCCAGTACTTC. Full variable domain (remainder filled in from reference TRBV30 and TRBJ2-5): SQTIHQWPATLVQPVGSPLSLECTVEGTSNPNLYWYRQAAGRGLQLLFYSVGIGQISSEVPQNLSASRPQDRQFILSSKKLLLSDSGFYLCAWSEVGETQYFGPGTRLLVL.